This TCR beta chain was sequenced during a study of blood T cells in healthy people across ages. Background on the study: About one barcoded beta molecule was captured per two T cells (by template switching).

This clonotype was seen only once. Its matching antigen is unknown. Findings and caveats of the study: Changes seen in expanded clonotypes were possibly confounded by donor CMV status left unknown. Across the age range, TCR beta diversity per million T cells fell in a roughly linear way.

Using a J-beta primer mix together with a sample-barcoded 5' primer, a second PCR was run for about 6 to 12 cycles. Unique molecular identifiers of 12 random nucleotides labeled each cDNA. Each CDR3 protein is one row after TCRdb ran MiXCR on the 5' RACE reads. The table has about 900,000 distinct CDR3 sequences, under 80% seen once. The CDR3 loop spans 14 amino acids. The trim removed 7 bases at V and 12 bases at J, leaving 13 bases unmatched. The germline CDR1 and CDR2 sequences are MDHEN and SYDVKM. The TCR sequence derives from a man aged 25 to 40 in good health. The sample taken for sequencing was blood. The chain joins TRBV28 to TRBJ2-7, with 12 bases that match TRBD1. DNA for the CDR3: TGTGCCAGCACCGCCGGGACAGGGGGCCGATCGTGGTACTTC. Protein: CASTAGTGGRSWYF.